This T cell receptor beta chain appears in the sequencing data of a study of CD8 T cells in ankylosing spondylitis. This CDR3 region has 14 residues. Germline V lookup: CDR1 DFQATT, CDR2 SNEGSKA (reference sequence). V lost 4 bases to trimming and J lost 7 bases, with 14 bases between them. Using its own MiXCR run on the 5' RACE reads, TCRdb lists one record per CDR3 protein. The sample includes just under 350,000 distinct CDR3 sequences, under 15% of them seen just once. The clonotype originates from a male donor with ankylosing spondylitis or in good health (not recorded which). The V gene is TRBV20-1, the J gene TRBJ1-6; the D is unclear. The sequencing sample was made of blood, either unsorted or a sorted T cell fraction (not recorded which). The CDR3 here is CSANEPPNNSPLHF. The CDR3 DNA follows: TGCAGTGCTAATGAGCCACCCAACAATTCACCCCTCCACTTT.